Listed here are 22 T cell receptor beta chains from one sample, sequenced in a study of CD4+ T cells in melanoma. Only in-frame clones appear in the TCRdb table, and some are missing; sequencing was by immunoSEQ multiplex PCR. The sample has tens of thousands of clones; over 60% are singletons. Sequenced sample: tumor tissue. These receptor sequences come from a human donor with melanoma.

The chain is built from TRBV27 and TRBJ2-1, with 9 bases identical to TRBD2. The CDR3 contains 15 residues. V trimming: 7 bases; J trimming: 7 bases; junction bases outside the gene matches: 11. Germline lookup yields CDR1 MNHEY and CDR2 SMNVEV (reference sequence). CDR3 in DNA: TGTGCCAGCACCATGGGGCGGGGGGGCCTTAATGAGCAGTTCTTC. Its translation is CASTMGRGGLNEQFF.

In DNA, the CDR3 is TGTGCCAGCAAAGCGACAGGGGGTGAGTCCTACGAGCAGTACTTC. Protein sequence: CASKATGGESYEQYF. The chain recombines TRBV2 with TRBJ2-7; 9 bases line up with TRBD1. Trimming cost V 7 bases and J 1 base; bases outside gene matches: 8. The germline gives CDR1 SNHLY, CDR2 FYNNEI. CDR3 length: 15 residues.

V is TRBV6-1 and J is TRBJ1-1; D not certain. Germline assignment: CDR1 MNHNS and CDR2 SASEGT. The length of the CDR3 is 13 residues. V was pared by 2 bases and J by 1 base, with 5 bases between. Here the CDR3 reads CASSEWGNTEAFF. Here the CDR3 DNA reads TGTGCCAGCAGTGAATGGGGGAACACTGAAGCTTTCTTT.

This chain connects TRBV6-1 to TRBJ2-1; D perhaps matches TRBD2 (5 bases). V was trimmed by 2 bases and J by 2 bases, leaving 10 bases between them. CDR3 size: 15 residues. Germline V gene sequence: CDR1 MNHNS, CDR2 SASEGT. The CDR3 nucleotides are TGTGCCAGCAGTGAAAGGGAGATGACCTACAATGAGCAGTTCTTC. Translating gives CASSEREMTYNEQFF.

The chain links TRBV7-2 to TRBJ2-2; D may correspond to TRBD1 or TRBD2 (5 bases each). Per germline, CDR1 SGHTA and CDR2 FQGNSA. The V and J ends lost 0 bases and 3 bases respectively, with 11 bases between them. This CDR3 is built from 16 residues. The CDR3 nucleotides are TGTGCCAGCAGCTTAGCACCGGGACCATACACCGGGGAGCTGTTTTTT. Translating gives CASSLAPGPYTGELFF.

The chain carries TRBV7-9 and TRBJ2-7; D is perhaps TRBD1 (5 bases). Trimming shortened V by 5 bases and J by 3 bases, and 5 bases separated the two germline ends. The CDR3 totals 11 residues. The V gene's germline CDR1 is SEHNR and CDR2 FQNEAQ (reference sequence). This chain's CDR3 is CASSDSYEQYF. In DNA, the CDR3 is TGTGCCAGCAGCGACAGCTACGAGCAGTACTTC.

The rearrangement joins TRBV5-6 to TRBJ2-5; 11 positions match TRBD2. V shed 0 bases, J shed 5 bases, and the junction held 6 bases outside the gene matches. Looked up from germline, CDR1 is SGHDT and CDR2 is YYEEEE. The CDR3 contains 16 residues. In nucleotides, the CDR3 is TGTGCCAGCAGCTTGGCCGTAGCGGGGGGGCCGGAGACCCAGTACTTC. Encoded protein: CASSLAVAGGPETQYF.

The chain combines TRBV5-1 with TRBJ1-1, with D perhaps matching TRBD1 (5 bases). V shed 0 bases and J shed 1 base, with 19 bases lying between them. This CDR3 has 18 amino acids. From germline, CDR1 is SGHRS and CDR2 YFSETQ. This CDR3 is CASSLGGARGRKNTEAFF. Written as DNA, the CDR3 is TGCGCCAGCAGCTTGGGGGGAGCGAGGGGACGGAAGAACACTGAAGCTTTCTTT.

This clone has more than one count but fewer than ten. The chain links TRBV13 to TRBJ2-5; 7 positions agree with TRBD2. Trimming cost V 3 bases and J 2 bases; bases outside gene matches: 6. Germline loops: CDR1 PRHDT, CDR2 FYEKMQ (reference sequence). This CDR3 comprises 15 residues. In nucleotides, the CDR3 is TGTGCCAGCAGCTTGACTAGCCAAGCACAAGAGACCCAGTACTTC. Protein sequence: CASSLTSQAQETQYF. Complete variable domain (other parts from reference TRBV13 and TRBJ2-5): AAGVIQSPRHLIKEKRETATLKCYPIPRHDTVYWYQQGPGQDPQFLISFYEKMQSDKGSIPDRFSAQQFSDYHSELNMSSLELGDSALYFCASSLTSQAQETQYFGPGTRLLVL.

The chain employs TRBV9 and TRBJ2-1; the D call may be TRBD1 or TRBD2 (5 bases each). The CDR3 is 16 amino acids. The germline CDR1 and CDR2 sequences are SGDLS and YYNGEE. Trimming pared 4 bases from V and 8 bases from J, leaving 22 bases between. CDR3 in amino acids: CASSSMLRLGADEQFF. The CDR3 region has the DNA TGTGCCAGCAGCTCTATGCTCCGTCTCGGGGCGGATGAGCAGTTCTTC.

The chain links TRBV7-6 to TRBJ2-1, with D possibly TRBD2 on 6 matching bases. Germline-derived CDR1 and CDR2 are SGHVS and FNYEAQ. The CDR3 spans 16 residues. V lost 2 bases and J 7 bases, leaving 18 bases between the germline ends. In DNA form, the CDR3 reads TGTGCCAGCAGCTTAACGGGTAGGAGGGAGGCTAATGAGCAGTTCTTC. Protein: CASSLTGRREANEQFF. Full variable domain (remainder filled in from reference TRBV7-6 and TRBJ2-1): GAGVSQSPRYKVTKRGQDVALRCDPISGHVSLYWYRQALGQGPEFLTYFNYEAQQDKSGLPNDRFSAERPEGSISTLTIQRTEQRDSAMYRCASSLTGRREANEQFFGPGTRLTVL.

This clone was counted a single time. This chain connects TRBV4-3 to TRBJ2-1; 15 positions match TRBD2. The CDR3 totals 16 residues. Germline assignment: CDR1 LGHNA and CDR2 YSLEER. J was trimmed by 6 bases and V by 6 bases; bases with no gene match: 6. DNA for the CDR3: TGCGCCAGCAGACCCGGACTAGCGGGGGGGCTCAATGAGCAGTTCTTC. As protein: CASRPGLAGGLNEQFF.

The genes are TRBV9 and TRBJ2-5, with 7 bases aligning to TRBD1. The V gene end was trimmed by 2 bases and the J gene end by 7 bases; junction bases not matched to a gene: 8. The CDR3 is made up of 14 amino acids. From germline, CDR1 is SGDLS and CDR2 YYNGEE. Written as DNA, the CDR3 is TGTGCCAGCAGCGTCGAACAGGGGCCAGCGACCCAGTACTTC. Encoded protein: CASSVEQGPATQYF.

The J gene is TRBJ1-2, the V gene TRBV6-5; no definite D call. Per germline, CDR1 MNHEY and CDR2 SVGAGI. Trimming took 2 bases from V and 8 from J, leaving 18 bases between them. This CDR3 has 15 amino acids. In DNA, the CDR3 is TGTGCCAGCAGTTACCACGAATTGGGCAAAGAGGGCTACACCTTC. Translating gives CASSYHELGKEGYTF.

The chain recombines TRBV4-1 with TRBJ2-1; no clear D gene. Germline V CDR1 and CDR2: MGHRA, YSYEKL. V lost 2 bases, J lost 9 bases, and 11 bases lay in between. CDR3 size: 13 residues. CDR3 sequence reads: CASSQTLEVEQFF. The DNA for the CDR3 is TGCGCCAGCAGCCAAACGCTAGAGGTTGAGCAGTTCTTC.

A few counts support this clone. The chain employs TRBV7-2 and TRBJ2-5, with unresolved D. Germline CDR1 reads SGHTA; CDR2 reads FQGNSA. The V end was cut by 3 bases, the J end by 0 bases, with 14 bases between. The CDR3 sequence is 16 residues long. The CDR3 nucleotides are TGTGCCAGCAGCTTTGAAGGGTCGGCGTACCAAGAGACCCAGTACTTC. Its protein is CASSFEGSAYQETQYF.

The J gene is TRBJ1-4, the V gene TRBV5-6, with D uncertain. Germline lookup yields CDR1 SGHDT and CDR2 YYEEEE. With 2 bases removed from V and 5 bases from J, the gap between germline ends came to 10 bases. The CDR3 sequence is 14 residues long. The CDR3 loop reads CASSLNGDNEKLFF. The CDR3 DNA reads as TGTGCCAGCAGCTTAAACGGAGACAATGAAAAACTGTTTTTT.

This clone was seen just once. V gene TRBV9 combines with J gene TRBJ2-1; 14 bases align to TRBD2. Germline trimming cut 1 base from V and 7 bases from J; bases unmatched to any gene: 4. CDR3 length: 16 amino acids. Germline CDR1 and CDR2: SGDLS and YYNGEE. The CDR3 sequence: CASSVYGLAGGNEQFF. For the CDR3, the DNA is TGTGCCAGCAGCGTATATGGACTAGCGGGGGGAAATGAGCAGTTCTTC.

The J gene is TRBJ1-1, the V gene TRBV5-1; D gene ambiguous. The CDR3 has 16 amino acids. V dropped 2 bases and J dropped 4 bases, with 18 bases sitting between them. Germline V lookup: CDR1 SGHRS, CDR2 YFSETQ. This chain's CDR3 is CASSFLPAREFTEAFF. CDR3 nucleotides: TGCGCCAGCAGCTTCTTACCGGCGCGTGAATTCACTGAAGCTTTCTTT.

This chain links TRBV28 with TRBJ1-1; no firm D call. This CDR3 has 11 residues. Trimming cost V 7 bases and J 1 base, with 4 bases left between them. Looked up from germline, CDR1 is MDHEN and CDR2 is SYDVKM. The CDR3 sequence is CASNKNTEAFF. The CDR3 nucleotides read TGTGCCAGCAATAAGAACACTGAAGCTTTCTTT. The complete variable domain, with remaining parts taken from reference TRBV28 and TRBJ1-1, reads DVKVTQSSRYLVKRTGEKVFLECVQDMDHENMFWYRQDPGLGLRLIYFSYDVKMKEKGDIPEGYSVSREKKERFSLILESASTNQTSMYLCASNKNTEAFFGQGTRLTVV.

CDR3 sequence (DNA): TGCGCCAGCAGCCCGGGAGGGGTCACCGGGGAGCTGTTTTTT. It specifies CASSPGGVTGELFF. This chain uses TRBV5-1 with TRBJ2-2; 8 bases line up with TRBD2. Germline V gene lookup returns CDR1 SGHRS and CDR2 YFSETQ. This CDR3 spans 14 amino acids. Trimming cost V 4 bases and J 4 bases; bases outside gene matches: 3.

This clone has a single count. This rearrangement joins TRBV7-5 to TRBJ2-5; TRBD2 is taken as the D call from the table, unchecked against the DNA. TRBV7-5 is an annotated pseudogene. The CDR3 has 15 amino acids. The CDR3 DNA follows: TGTGCCAGCAGCGGTCGACTCGGGGACCAAGAGACCCAGTACTTC. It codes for CASSGRLGDQETQYF.